Listed below are T cell receptor beta chains from one sample, sequenced in a study of early T cells in non-severe SARS-CoV-2 infection. TCRdb reprocessed the 5' RACE reads with MiXCR, giving one entry per CDR3 protein. The table lists more than 65,000 distinct CDR3 sequences, less than 15% of them singletons. The sequencing input was whole blood. These TCRs come from an adult who was a healthcare worker with PCR-confirmed SARS-CoV-2 infection or an uninfected control (not recorded which). Both conserved end residues are part of each CDR3. Each record gives: J gene, V gene, D gene, CDR3 length, CDR3 protein. The D gene is left open where the match is weak.

j_gene: TRBJ2-5
v_gene: TRBV5-1
d_gene: TRBD1
len: 16
CDR3aa: CASSFSGQGRQETQYF

j_gene: TRBJ2-7
v_gene: TRBV6-2/TRBV6-3
d_gene: NA
len: 12
CDR3aa: CASSYLYHEQYF

j_gene: TRBJ1-5
v_gene: TRBV19
d_gene: TRBD1
len: 15
CDR3aa: CASRDRERSNQPQHF

j_gene: TRBJ1-2
v_gene: TRBV6-1
d_gene: NA
len: 13
CDR3aa: CASSVTDLYGYTF

j_gene: TRBJ2-3
v_gene: TRBV7-8
d_gene: TRBD1
len: 16
CDR3aa: CASSLRRNRGTDTQYF

j_gene: TRBJ2-1
v_gene: TRBV6-2/TRBV6-3
d_gene: TRBD2
len: 14
CDR3aa: CASRVAGGPDEQFF

j_gene: TRBJ1-5
v_gene: TRBV12-3/TRBV12-4
d_gene: NA
len: 13
CDR3aa: CASSSGANQPQHF

j_gene: TRBJ2-7
v_gene: TRBV4-1
d_gene: TRBD1
len: 15
CDR3aa: CASSYRQGSSYEQYF

j_gene: TRBJ1-1
v_gene: TRBV12-3/TRBV12-4
d_gene: NA
len: 14
CDR3aa: CASSIGTKATEAFF

j_gene: TRBJ2-7
v_gene: TRBV3-1
d_gene: NA
len: 13
CDR3aa: CASSQTVPCEQYF

j_gene: TRBJ1-6
v_gene: TRBV29-1
d_gene: NA
len: 13
CDR3aa: CSVAQGRNSPLHF

j_gene: TRBJ2-1
v_gene: TRBV19
d_gene: NA
len: 13
CDR3aa: CASHPDGYNEQFF

j_gene: TRBJ1-2
v_gene: TRBV5-1
d_gene: TRBD1
len: 14
CDR3aa: CASSLGQGNYGYTF

j_gene: TRBJ1-1
v_gene: TRBV7-2
d_gene: TRBD1
len: 13
CDR3aa: CASSQTGATEAFF

j_gene: TRBJ1-1
v_gene: TRBV7-3
d_gene: NA
len: 13
CDR3aa: CASSSGPNTEAFF

j_gene: TRBJ2-4
v_gene: TRBV5-1
d_gene: NA
len: 14
CDR3aa: CASRRLASKNIQYF

j_gene: TRBJ1-1
v_gene: TRBV29-1
d_gene: NA
len: 11
CDR3aa: CSVQTNTEAFF

j_gene: TRBJ1-2
v_gene: TRBV5-3
d_gene: NA
len: 14
CDR3aa: CARSRRTDSYGYTF